The 25 T cell receptor beta chains in this list originate from one sample, sequenced in a study of T cells in Graves' hyperthyroidism and ophthalmopathy. RNA transcripts were the template for amplifying TCR beta CDR3 regions. HTBI primers were used for first-round RT-PCR of the TCR CDR3. Each CDR3 protein gets one entry after TCRdb re-called the multiplex PCR reads with MiXCR. The sample has about 500,000 distinct CDR3 sequences, under 20% seen once; the top ten hold roughly a sixth. Sequenced sample: blood. The receptor set was obtained from a woman aged 18-29 years with Graves' ophthalmopathy.

This clonotype was seen only a few times. This chain joins TRBV4-3 and TRBJ2-6, with a weak D call TRBD1 (6 bases). Germline CDR1 reads LGHNA; CDR2 reads YSLEER. The CDR3 spans 16 residues. Trimming cost V 3 bases and J 0 bases, with 9 bases left between them. The CDR3 DNA reads TGCGCCAGCAGCCAGGGGGCGGACTCTGGGGCCAACGTCCTGACTTTC. Translating it yields CASSQGADSGANVLTF.

This rearrangement joins TRBV6-2 or TRBV6-3 to TRBJ1-2, with a possible D match to TRBD1 (6 bases). Germline assignment: CDR1 MNHEY and CDR2 SVGEGT. The CDR3 runs 12 residues. The ends were cut back, 5 bases at V and 11 bases at J, with 15 bases in the middle. CDR3 protein: CASSRTAVRYTF. DNA for the CDR3: TGTGCCAGCAGTAGGACAGCTGTCAGATACACCTTC.

The chain couples TRBV6-1 to TRBJ2-7; possibly TRBD2 for D (5 bases). This CDR3 has 16 amino acids. Germline CDR1 reads MNHNS; CDR2 reads SASEGT. Trimming removed 0 bases from V and 0 bases from J, with 12 bases in between. The chain's CDR3 is CASSEAVAPSSYEQYF. The CDR3 coding sequence is TGTGCCAGCAGTGAAGCGGTAGCGCCAAGCTCCTACGAGCAGTACTTC.

The rearrangement uses TRBV5-1 and TRBJ2-1; possible D gene TRBD2, 6 bases. The V gene lost 1 base and the J gene lost 2 bases, with 10 bases spanning the gap. CDR3 length: 15 amino acids. CDR1 SGHRS and CDR2 YFSETQ come from the germline V gene. CDR3: CASSLWGDPYNEQFF. As DNA, the CDR3 is TGCGCCAGCAGCTTGTGGGGGGACCCCTACAATGAGCAGTTCTTC. Full variable domain (missing parts from reference TRBV5-1 and TRBJ2-1): KAGVTQTPRYLIKTRGQQVTLSCSPISGHRSVSWYQQTPGQGLQFLFEYFSETQRNKGNFPGRFSGRQFSNSRSEMNVSTLELGDSALYLCASSLWGDPYNEQFFGPGTRLTVL.

This clonotype was counted ten times or more. V and J are TRBV20-1 and TRBJ2-3; 9 bases map to TRBD2. Per the germline V gene, CDR1 is DFQATT and CDR2 is SNEGSKA (reference sequence). The CDR3 runs to 16 residues. The J segment lost 2 bases and the V segment lost 0 bases, leaving 6 bases of the junction unmatched. DNA of the CDR3: TGCAGTGCTAGAGACCCCCTAGCGGGAAACACAGATACGCAGTATTTT. This translates into CSARDPLAGNTDTQYF.

This clonotype was counted ten times or more. J is TRBJ1-2 and V is TRBV3-1; D is perhaps TRBD1 (6 bases). This CDR3 contains 15 residues. CDR1 is LGHDT and CDR2 is YNNKEL in the germline V gene (reference sequence). The V end was cut by 1 base, the J end by 3 bases, with 12 bases between. CDR3 DNA sequence: TGTGCCAGCAGCCAAGTCGTGACAGGCGACTATGGCTACACCTTC. Its protein product is CASSQVVTGDYGYTF.

This clonotype occurred a few times. The rearrangement joins TRBV20-1 to TRBJ2-3, with 7 positions matching TRBD2. V dropped 3 bases and J dropped 2; count of bases not matched to a gene: 8. Germline V CDR1 and CDR2: DFQATT, SNEGSKA (reference sequence). The CDR3 runs to 15 residues. The chain's CDR3 is CSARSLAESTDTQYF. The CDR3, as DNA: TGCAGTGCTAGGTCCCTAGCGGAGTCCACAGATACGCAGTATTTT.

This clonotype was counted ten times or more. The V and J genes are TRBV5-1 and TRBJ1-1; D perhaps matches TRBD1 (6 bases). Trimming left V 7 bases short and J 4 bases short, with 17 bases between. This CDR3 is 14 amino acids long. From germline, CDR1 is SGHRS and CDR2 YFSETQ. The CDR3 DNA is TGCGCCAGCGGTACAGGGCCTTCGGGCACTGAAGCTTTCTTT. Translation: CASGTGPSGTEAFF.

A few counts support this clonotype. The chain joins TRBV3-1 to TRBJ2-2; TRBD2 matches 9 bases. The germline V gene has CDR1 LGHDT and CDR2 YNNKEL (reference sequence). Trimming took 6 bases from V and 6 from J; bases not matched to a gene: 14. This CDR3 is built from 17 residues. CDR3 in amino acids: CASRLWESGGRAGELFF. The CDR3 bases are TGTGCCAGCAGGCTCTGGGAAAGCGGGGGGCGCGCCGGGGAGCTGTTTTTT.

This chain links TRBV30 with TRBJ2-7; possibly TRBD2 for D (5 bases). The CDR3 covers 16 residues. Germline lookup yields CDR1 GTSNPN and CDR2 SVGIG (reference sequence). V was clipped by 1 base and J by 5 bases, with 21 bases between them. The CDR3 loop is CAWSALTEGSLDEQYF. In nucleotides, the CDR3 is TGTGCCTGGAGTGCATTAACAGAGGGCTCTTTGGACGAGCAGTACTTC.

This clonotype was recorded a few times. The gene calls are TRBV27 and TRBJ2-7, with TRBD2 matching 10 bases. The CDR3 is 14 amino acids. J lost 2 bases, V lost 6 bases, and 4 bases had no gene match. Germline V CDR1 and CDR2: MNHEY, SMNVEV (reference sequence). The CDR3 loop reads CASRFTSGAYEQYF. CDR3 coding DNA: TGTGCCAGCAGATTTACTAGCGGGGCCTACGAGCAGTACTTC.

This clonotype occurred a few times. The V call is TRBV30, the J call TRBJ2-6; the D is unclear. The CDR3 sequence is 14 residues long. The germline gives CDR1 GTSNPN, CDR2 SVGIG (reference sequence). Trimming removed 5 bases from V and 2 bases from J, with 10 bases in between. The CDR3 loop reads CAWDGDAGANVLTF. CDR3 in DNA: TGTGCCTGGGACGGAGATGCTGGGGCCAACGTCCTGACTTTC.

This clonotype was seen many times. The chain carries TRBV6-6 and TRBJ2-3; D call uncertain. In germline, CDR1 is MNHNY, CDR2 SVGAGI (reference sequence). CDR3 size: 16 residues. Trimming shortened V by 0 bases and J by 1 base, and 11 bases separated the two germline ends. The CDR3 nucleotides read TGTGCCAGCAGTTACTCGCTAGAGCACCGCACAGATACGCAGTATTTT. As protein: CASSYSLEHRTDTQYF.

The rearrangement joins TRBV15 to TRBJ1-5; D remains ambiguous. The CDR3 loop spans 12 amino acids. The V end lost 1 base, the J end lost 4 bases, and 2 bases lay between the germline ends. Germline V gene lookup returns CDR1 LNHNV and CDR2 YYDKDF (reference sequence). The CDR3 loop reads CATSRANQPQHF. For the CDR3, the DNA is TGTGCCACCAGCAGAGCGAATCAGCCCCAGCATTTT.

The chain joins TRBV29-1 to TRBJ2-7; D is ambiguous. Germline V gene sequence: CDR1 SQVTM, CDR2 ANQGSEA. The V end was cut by 4 bases, the J end by 5 bases, with 12 bases between. The CDR3 spans 12 residues. The CDR3 DNA reads as TGCAGCGTTGGAATCAGTATTGACGAGCAGTACTTC. Amino acid sequence: CSVGISIDEQYF.

V usage is TRBV15 and J usage is TRBJ2-1; D uncertain. Germline V gives CDR1 LNHNV, CDR2 YYDKDF (reference sequence). CDR3 length equals 12 residues. The V gene lost 1 base and the J gene lost 6 bases, with 4 bases spanning the gap. As DNA, the CDR3 is TGTGCCACCAGCAGAGTTGCCAATGAGCAGTTCTTC. As protein: CATSRVANEQFF.

The rearrangement links TRBV4-1 to TRBJ2-1; possibly TRBD2 for D (7 bases). With 3 bases removed from V and 7 bases from J, the gap between germline ends came to 19 bases. From germline, CDR1 is MGHRA and CDR2 YSYEKL. This CDR3 comprises 16 residues. The chain's CDR3 is CASSQPESGGTNEQFF. The CDR3 bases are TGCGCCAGCAGCCAGCCTGAGTCGGGGGGCACGAATGAGCAGTTCTTC.

CDR3 in DNA: TGTGCCAGTAATGGGGGAAAGGGGGCTGAAGCTTTCTTT. Its protein is CASNGGKGAEAFF. The rearrangement joins TRBV19 to TRBJ1-1, with TRBD1 as a possible D gene (6 bases). The CDR3 extends over 13 amino acids. Trimming shortened V by 7 bases and J by 6 bases, and 15 bases separated the two germline ends. Germline-derived CDR1 and CDR2 are LNHDA and SQIVND (reference sequence).

The chain couples TRBV5-5 to TRBJ1-2, with D maybe TRBD1 (6 bases). Germline V gene lookup returns CDR1 SGHKS and CDR2 YYEKEE (reference sequence). Trimming shortened V by 6 bases and J by 4 bases, and 16 bases separated the two germline ends. The CDR3 length is 14 residues. CDR3 nucleotide sequence: TGTGCCAGCACCAGTTGGGGGGGCAGCTATGGCTACACCTTC. Translating it yields CASTSWGGSYGYTF. Looking up the rest from reference TRBV5-5 and TRBJ1-2 gives the full variable domain: DAGVTQSPTHLIKTRGQQVTLRCSPISGHKSVSWYQQVLGQGPQFIFQYYEKEERGRGNFPDRFSARQFPNYSSELNVNALLLGDSALYLCASTSWGGSYGYTFGSGTRLTVV.

There are many counts of this clonotype. The V gene is TRBV20-1, the J gene TRBJ2-1; D is ambiguous. The CDR3 spans 13 residues. V gave up 8 bases and J gave up 0 bases, with 11 bases separating them. Germline V gene sequence: CDR1 DFQATT, CDR2 SNEGSKA (reference sequence). This chain's CDR3 is CSRLHSSYNEQFF. The CDR3 region has the DNA TGCAGTAGACTTCATAGCTCCTACAATGAGCAGTTCTTC.

The gene calls are TRBV29-1 and TRBJ1-4; D unclear. V dropped 5 bases and J dropped 9 bases, with 13 bases sitting between them. The CDR3 is 12 amino acids. Germline loops: CDR1 SQVTM, CDR2 ANQGSEA. The CDR3 spells CSVMGREKKLFF. CDR3 bases: TGCAGCGTTATGGGCAGAGAGAAAAAACTGTTTTTT.

This clonotype has at least ten counts. The rearrangement uses TRBV11-2 and TRBJ1-2; D call uncertain. There are 15 residues in the CDR3. Trimming removed 1 base at V and 10 bases at J, with 19 bases between. Germline V lookup: CDR1 SGHAT, CDR2 FQNNGV. The CDR3 loop is CASSLVQTPPEDYTF. The CDR3 DNA is TGTGCCAGCAGCTTAGTACAGACCCCCCCTGAAGACTACACCTTC.

This clonotype was seen repeatedly, ten times or more. The chain is built from TRBV27 and TRBJ2-7; tentatively, D is TRBD2 (6 bases). CDR1 MNHEY and CDR2 SMNVEV come from the germline V gene (reference sequence). The CDR3 length is 14 residues. The germline V and J ends were trimmed by 5 bases and 1 base, with 12 bases remaining between them. The CDR3 coding sequence is TGTGCCAGCAGTCTCCACGGGAGTTCCTACGAGCAGTACTTC. Encoded protein: CASSLHGSSYEQYF.

This clonotype was detected many times. This rearrangement joins TRBV28 to TRBJ2-3; D unresolved. Germline V gives CDR1 MDHEN, CDR2 SYDVKM. Trimming left V 5 bases short and J 2 bases short, with 14 bases between. The CDR3 is made up of 15 amino acids. CDR3 protein: CASSRDPVFTDTQYF. Written as DNA, the CDR3 is TGTGCCAGCAGTCGAGACCCGGTCTTCACAGATACGCAGTATTTT.

The chain employs TRBV7-2 and TRBJ1-6; 7 bases fit TRBD1. The germline V gene encodes CDR1 SGHTA and CDR2 FQGNSA. V shed 5 bases, J shed 4 bases, and the junction held 5 bases outside the gene matches. The CDR3 consists of 15 residues. The DNA of the CDR3 is TGTGCCAGCAGCCCAACAGGGGTTTATAATTCACCCCTCCACTTT. This translates into CASSPTGVYNSPLHF.